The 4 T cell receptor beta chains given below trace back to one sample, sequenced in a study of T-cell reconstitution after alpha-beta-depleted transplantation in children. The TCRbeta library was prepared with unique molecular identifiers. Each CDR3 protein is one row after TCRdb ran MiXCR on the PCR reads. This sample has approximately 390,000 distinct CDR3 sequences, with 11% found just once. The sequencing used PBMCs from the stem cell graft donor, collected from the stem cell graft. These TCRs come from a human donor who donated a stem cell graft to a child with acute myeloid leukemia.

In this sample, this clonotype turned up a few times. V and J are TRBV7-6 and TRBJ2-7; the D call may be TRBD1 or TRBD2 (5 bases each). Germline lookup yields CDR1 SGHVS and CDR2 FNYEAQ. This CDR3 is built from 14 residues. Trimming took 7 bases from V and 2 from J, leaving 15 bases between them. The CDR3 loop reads CASTPRDRAYEQYF. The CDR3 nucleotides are TGTGCCAGCACCCCGAGGGACCGGGCCTACGAGCAGTACTTC.

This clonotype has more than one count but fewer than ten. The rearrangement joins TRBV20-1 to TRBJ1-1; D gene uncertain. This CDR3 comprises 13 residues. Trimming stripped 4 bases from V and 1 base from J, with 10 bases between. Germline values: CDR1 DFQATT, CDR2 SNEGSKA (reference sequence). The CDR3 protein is CSANRASNTEAFF. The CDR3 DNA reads TGCAGTGCTAACCGGGCCTCGAACACTGAAGCTTTCTTT.

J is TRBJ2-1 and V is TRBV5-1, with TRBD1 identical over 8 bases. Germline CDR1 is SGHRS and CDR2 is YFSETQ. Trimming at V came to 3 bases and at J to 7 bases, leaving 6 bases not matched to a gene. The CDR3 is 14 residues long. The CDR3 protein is CASSSRTGWNEQFF. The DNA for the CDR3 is TGCGCCAGCAGCTCACGGACAGGGTGGAATGAGCAGTTCTTC. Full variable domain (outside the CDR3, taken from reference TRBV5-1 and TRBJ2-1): KAGVTQTPRYLIKTRGQQVTLSCSPISGHRSVSWYQQTPGQGLQFLFEYFSETQRNKGNFPGRFSGRQFSNSRSEMNVSTLELGDSALYLCASSSRTGWNEQFFGPGTRLTVL.

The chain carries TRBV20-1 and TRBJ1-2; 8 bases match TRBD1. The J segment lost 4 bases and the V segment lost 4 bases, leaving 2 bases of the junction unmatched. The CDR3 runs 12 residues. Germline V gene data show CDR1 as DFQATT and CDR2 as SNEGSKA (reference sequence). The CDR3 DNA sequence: TGCAGTGCTAAAGACAGGGGCTATGGCTACACCTTC. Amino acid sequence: CSAKDRGYGYTF.